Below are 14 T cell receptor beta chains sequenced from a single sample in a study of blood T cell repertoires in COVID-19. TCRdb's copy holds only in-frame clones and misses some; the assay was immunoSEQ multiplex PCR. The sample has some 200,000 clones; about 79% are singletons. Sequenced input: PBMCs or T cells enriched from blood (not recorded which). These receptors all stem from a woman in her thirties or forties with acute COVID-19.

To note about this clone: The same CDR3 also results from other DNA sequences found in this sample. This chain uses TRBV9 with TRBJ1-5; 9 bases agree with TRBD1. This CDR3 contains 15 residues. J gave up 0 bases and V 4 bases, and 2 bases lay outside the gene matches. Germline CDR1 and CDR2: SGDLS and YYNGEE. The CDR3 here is CASSRTGDSNQPQHF. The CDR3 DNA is TGTGCCAGCAGCAGGACAGGGGATAGCAATCAGCCCCAGCATTTT. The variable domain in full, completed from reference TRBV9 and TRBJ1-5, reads DSGVTQTPKHLITATGQRVTLRCSPRSGDLSVYWYQQSLDQGLQFLIQYYNGEERAKGNILERFSAQQFPDLHSELNLSSLELGDSALYFCASSRTGDSNQPQHFGDGTRLSIL.

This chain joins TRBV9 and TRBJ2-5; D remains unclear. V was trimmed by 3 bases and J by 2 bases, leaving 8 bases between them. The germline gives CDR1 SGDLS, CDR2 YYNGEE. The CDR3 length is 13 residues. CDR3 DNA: TGTGCCAGCAGCGCGGGTTCGCAAGAGACCCAGTACTTC. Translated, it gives CASSAGSQETQYF.

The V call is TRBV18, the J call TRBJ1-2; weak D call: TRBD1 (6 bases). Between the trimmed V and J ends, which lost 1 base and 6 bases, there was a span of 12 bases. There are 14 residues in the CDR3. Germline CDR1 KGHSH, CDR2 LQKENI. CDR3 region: CASSPRGPVHGYTF. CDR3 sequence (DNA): TGTGCCAGCTCACCACGGGGGCCAGTCCATGGCTACACCTTC.

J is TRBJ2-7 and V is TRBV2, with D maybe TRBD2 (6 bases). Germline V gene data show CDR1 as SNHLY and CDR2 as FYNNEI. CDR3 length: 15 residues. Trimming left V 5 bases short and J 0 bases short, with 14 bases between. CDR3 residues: CASSPLAANSYEQYF. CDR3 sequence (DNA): TGTGCCAGCAGTCCATTAGCGGCCAACTCCTACGAGCAGTACTTC.

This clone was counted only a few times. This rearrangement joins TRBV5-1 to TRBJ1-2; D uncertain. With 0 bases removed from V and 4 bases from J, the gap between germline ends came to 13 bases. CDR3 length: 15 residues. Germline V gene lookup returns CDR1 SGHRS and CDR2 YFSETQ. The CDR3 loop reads CASSLDSFGLYGYTF. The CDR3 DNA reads TGCGCCAGCAGCTTGGACAGTTTTGGTCTCTATGGCTACACCTTC.

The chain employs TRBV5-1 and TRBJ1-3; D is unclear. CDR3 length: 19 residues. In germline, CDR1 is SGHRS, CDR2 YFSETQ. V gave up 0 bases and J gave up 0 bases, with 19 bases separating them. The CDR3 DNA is TGCGCCAGCAGCTTGGAAGCCTATCCCACCTCATACTCTGGAAACACCATATATTTT. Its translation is CASSLEAYPTSYSGNTIYF.

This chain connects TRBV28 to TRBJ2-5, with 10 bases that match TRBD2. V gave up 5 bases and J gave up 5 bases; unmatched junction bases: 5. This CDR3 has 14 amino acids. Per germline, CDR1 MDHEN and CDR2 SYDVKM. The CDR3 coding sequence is TGTGCCAGCAGTCTTAGCGGGAGGTGGGAGACCCAGTACTTC. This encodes CASSLSGRWETQYF.

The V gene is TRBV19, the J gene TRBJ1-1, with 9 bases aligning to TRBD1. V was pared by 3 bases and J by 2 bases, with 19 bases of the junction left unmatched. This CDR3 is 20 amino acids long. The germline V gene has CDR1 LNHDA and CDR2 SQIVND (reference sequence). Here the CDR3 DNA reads TGTGCCAGTAGTATGATCCCCCACACCCCGGACAGGGGCCAAAACACTGAAGCTTTCTTT. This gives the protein CASSMIPHTPDRGQNTEAFF.

The CDR3 loop is CASSLRQTYEQYF. In DNA form, the CDR3 reads TGTGCCAGCAGCCTTAGACAGACCTACGAGCAGTACTTC. The chain recombines TRBV27 with TRBJ2-7; perhaps TRBD1 as D (5 bases). The CDR3 contains 13 residues. CDR1 is MNHEY and CDR2 is SMNVEV in the germline V gene (reference sequence). V was trimmed by 6 bases and J by 2 bases, leaving 11 bases between them.

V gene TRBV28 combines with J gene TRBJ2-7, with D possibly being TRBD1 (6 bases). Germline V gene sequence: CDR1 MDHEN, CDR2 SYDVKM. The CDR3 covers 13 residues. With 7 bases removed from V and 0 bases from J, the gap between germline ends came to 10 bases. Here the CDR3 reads CASNRALSYEQYF. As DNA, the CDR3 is TGTGCCAGCAACAGGGCACTCTCCTACGAGCAGTACTTC.

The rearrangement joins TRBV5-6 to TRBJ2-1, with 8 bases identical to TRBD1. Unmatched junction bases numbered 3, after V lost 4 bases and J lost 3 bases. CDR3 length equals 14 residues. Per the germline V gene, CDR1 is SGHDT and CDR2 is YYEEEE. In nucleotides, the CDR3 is TGTGCCAGCAGCCCCGGGACAGGCTACAATGAGCAGTTCTTC. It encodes CASSPGTGYNEQFF.

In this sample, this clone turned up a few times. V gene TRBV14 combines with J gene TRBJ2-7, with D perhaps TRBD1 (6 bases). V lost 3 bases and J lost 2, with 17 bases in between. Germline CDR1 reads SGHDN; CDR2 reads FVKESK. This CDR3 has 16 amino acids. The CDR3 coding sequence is TGTGCCAGCAGCCAGAAGGACAGCCCTTCAGCCTACGAGCAGTACTTC. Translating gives CASSQKDSPSAYEQYF.

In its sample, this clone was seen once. The CDR3 bases are TGTGCCAGCAGCAGTCCGGGACAGGGTCTTTACAATGAGCAGTTCTTC. Its protein product is CASSSPGQGLYNEQFF. The genes are TRBV21-1 and TRBJ2-1; TRBD1 is the table's D call and was not checked against the DNA. TRBV21-1 is termed a pseudogene. CDR3 length equals 16 residues.

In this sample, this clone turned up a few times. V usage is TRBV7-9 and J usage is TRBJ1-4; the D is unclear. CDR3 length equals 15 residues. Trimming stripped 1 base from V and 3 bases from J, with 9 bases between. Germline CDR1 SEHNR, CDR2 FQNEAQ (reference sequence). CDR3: CASSLELGPNEKLFF. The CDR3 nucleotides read TGTGCCAGCAGCTTAGAACTGGGCCCTAATGAAAAACTGTTTTTT.